This T cell receptor beta chain was sequenced during a study of T cells in Graves' hyperthyroidism and ophthalmopathy. Stable disease denoted Graves' hyperthyroidism without ophthalmopathy progression within 18 months. PBMCs were sourced from roughly 10 ml fresh peripheral blood. Per germline, CDR1 MNHEY and CDR2 SMNVEV (reference sequence). This CDR3 region has 14 residues. V trimming: 7 bases; J trimming: 3 bases; junction bases outside the gene matches: 8. The table lists this clonotype with a few counts. TCR beta CDR3 regions were amplified from RNA. The HTBI primer set was used in a first-round RT-PCR of the TCR CDR3. TCRdb re-called the multiplex PCR reads through MiXCR, storing one row per CDR3 protein. The profile covers roughly 400,000 distinct CDR3 sequences, with around 25% appearing a single time and about 73% taken by the ten largest.

The sequence was obtained from a man in his forties or fifties with Graves' hyperthyroidism. Sequencing input: blood. The rearrangement uses TRBV27 and TRBJ2-5; 7 bases align to TRBD1. Written as DNA, the CDR3 is TGTGCCAGCAATCGCACCGGGACAGAAGAGACCCAGTACTTC. This codes for CASNRTGTEETQYF.